The source of this TCR beta chain is a study of blood T cell repertoires in COVID-19. Study in general: Samples came from the United States, Italy and Spain, spanning acute and convalescent COVID-19. From T cells, B-cell-depleted T cells, or PBMCs came the material, which was cDNA or gDNA.

Germline CDR1 reads KGHSH; CDR2 reads LQKENI. The V end lost 5 bases, the J end lost 4 bases, and 14 bases lay between the germline ends. This CDR3 is built from 14 residues. Profiled with immunoSEQ multiplex PCR; TCRdb holds only in-frame clones, not every one. The sample consists of about 170,000 clones, 84% of them appearing once. Sequencing used peripheral blood. The TCR was taken from a man aged 40-49 years who had recovered from COVID-19. J is TRBJ1-1 and V is TRBV18, with a possible D match to TRBD1 (5 bases). The CDR3 DNA sequence: TGTGCCAGCTCAGAACATGGGGCGAGCACTGAAGCTTTCTTT. Amino acids: CASSEHGASTEAFF.